This T cell receptor (beta chain) was captured by sequencing in a study of blood T cell repertoires in COVID-19. On the study more broadly: PBMCs, B-cell-depleted T cells, or T cells provided the cDNA or gDNA that made up the material.

Per the study methods: Amplification of reference gene primers provided the estimated nucleated cell counts. Repertoires were generated with immunoSEQ multiplex PCR, while TCRdb's copy carries only in-frame clones and drops some. From that table come the V and J calls and clone size; the DNA was used to work out D and trimming. This sample has under 250,000 clones, with 81% found just once. Germline V gives CDR1 LNHNV, CDR2 YYDKDF (reference sequence). Trimming took 1 base from V and 7 from J; bases not matched to a gene: 7. The CDR3 covers 15 residues. Cohorts were determined from participant-reported clinical history.

V is TRBV15 and J is TRBJ1-5; 7 nucleotides agree with TRBD1. The receptor was isolated from a woman between 50 and 59 years old with acute COVID-19. The sample was PBMCs or T cells enriched from blood (not recorded which). CDR3 nucleotides: TGTGCCACCAGCAGAGCAGGGGGGATCGGACAGCCCCAGCATTTT. Amino acid sequence: CATSRAGGIGQPQHF.